Presented here are 7 T cell receptor beta chains from one specimen sequenced in a study of beta chain features in type 1 diabetes. All of the isolated RNA was reverse transcribed, so expressed TCRB transcripts were sequenced. Here immunoSEQ multiplex PCR was the method, and the copy in TCRdb shows in-frame clones only, minus some. The table shows around 320,000 clones, with 11% to 15% occurring only once. The sequenced sample consisted of central memory CD4+ T cells from blood. The source of these receptors is a man aged 25-40 years in good health.

The rearrangement uses TRBV18 and TRBJ1-1; TRBD1 matches 8 bases. The CDR3 totals 17 residues. CDR1 is KGHSH, CDR2 LQKENI, per germline. J lost 0 bases, V lost 4 bases, and 10 bases had no gene match. The CDR3 protein is CASSHGQGGGMNTEAFF. The DNA of the CDR3 is TGTGCCAGCTCACACGGACAGGGTGGCGGGATGAACACTGAAGCTTTCTTT.

This clone occurred a few times. The chain uses TRBV6-5 and TRBJ1-1; D gene ambiguous. Germline CDR1 MNHEY, CDR2 SVGAGI. The CDR3 is made up of 13 amino acids. Trimming shortened V by 8 bases and J by 4 bases, and 14 bases separated the two germline ends. The CDR3 coding sequence is TGTGCCAGCCCCGAGGGTTGGAGCACTGAAGCTTTCTTT. It encodes CASPEGWSTEAFF.

The gene calls are TRBV18 and TRBJ1-1; 7 bases are a match to TRBD1. The CDR3 length is 14 residues. Unmatched junction bases numbered 4, after V lost 5 bases and J lost 1 base. Per germline, CDR1 KGHSH and CDR2 LQKENI. CDR3 nucleotides: TGTGCCAGCTCAACGGGGACAGCGAACACTGAAGCTTTCTTT. It yields the protein CASSTGTANTEAFF. Full variable domain (missing parts from reference TRBV18 and TRBJ1-1): NAGVMQNPRHLVRRRGQEARLRCSPMKGHSHVYWYRQLPEEGLKFMVYLQKENIIDESGMPKERFSAEFPKEGPSILRIQQVVRGDSAAYFCASSTGTANTEAFFGQGTRLTVV.

This chain connects TRBV7-2 to TRBJ2-5; perhaps TRBD1 as D (5 bases). Between the trimmed V and J ends, which lost 8 bases and 1 base, there was a span of 11 bases. Germline V gene data show CDR1 as SGHTA and CDR2 as FQGNSA. CDR3 length equals 13 residues. The CDR3 nucleotides read TGTGCCAGCGGCCGACAGACCCAAGAGACCCAGTACTTC. It specifies CASGRQTQETQYF.

This clone occurred a few times. The rearrangement uses TRBV29-1 and TRBJ1-4; D uncertain. From germline, CDR1 is SQVTM and CDR2 ANQGSEA. Trimming left V 4 bases short and J 4 bases short, with 10 bases between. The CDR3 is 13 amino acids. The CDR3 loop is CSVVWGGNEKLFF. For the CDR3, the DNA is TGCAGCGTTGTGTGGGGTGGTAATGAAAAACTGTTTTTT.

The chain combines TRBV19 with TRBJ2-3; the D is unclear. Trimming shortened V by 6 bases and J by 2 bases, and 15 bases separated the two germline ends. The CDR3 length is 15 residues. Germline V gene data show CDR1 as LNHDA and CDR2 as SQIVND (reference sequence). The CDR3 loop reads CASRSLDTFTDTQYF. The DNA of the CDR3 is TGTGCCAGTAGGTCTCTTGACACCTTCACAGATACGCAGTATTTT.

The chain employs TRBV27 and TRBJ2-5; 9 bases are shared with TRBD2. This CDR3 has 14 amino acids. From germline, CDR1 is MNHEY and CDR2 SMNVEV (reference sequence). Trimming removed 8 bases from V and 5 bases from J; junction bases left unmatched: 9. CDR3 protein: CASWNGLATETQYF. The CDR3 DNA sequence: TGTGCCAGCTGGAACGGACTAGCGACGGAGACCCAGTACTTC.